A single sample gave rise to the 5 T cell receptor beta chains below, sequenced in a study of T cell responses to AZD1222 COVID-19 vaccine. Only in-frame clones appear in the TCRdb table, and some are missing; sequencing was by immunoSEQ multiplex PCR. Found here are roughly 81,000 clones, approximately 86% of them singletons; the top ten hold approximately 8%. Sample: peripheral blood, taken on day 0 of AZD1222 vaccination. Every receptor here comes from an adult in good health.

Here the CDR3 reads CASSYSRTGGANMPQHF. As DNA, the CDR3 is TGTGCCAGCAGTTATAGTCGGACAGGGGGCGCGAATATGCCCCAGCATTTT. The chain employs TRBV6-2 or TRBV6-3 and TRBJ1-5, with 11 bases aligning to TRBD1. V lost 3 bases, J lost 9 bases, and 13 bases stayed unmatched. The CDR3 totals 17 residues. Germline V gene data show CDR1 as MNHEY and CDR2 as SVGEGT.

The V call is TRBV25-1, the J call TRBJ2-5; 7 bases agree with TRBD2. Trimming removed 2 bases from V and 3 bases from J; junction bases left unmatched: 6. Germline lookup yields CDR1 MGHDK and CDR2 SYGVNS. This CDR3 has 15 residues. CDR3 nucleotides: TGTGCCAGCAGTGAAGTGGGCGGGAGTGAAGAGACCCAGTACTTC. It codes for CASSEVGGSEETQYF.

This chain uses TRBV18 with TRBJ1-2, with TRBD1 identical over 8 bases. Germline V gene data show CDR1 as KGHSH and CDR2 as LQKENI. The CDR3 consists of 18 residues. Unmatched junction bases numbered 14, after V lost 1 base and J lost 4 bases. CDR3 amino acids: CASSPQVSATGVVYGYTF. The CDR3 DNA reads TGTGCCAGCTCACCACAAGTTTCGGCGACAGGGGTAGTCTATGGCTACACCTTC.

This chain connects TRBV10-1 to TRBJ2-5, with D possibly being TRBD2 (5 bases). Germline loops: CDR1 WNHNN, CDR2 SYGVQD (reference sequence). This CDR3 has 14 residues. V was shortened by 0 bases and J by 4 bases, with 9 bases between the two germline ends. CDR3 DNA sequence: TGCGCCAGCAGTGAGTCGTTAAGCGGAGAGACCCAGTACTTC. Encoded protein: CASSESLSGETQYF.

The chain carries TRBV6-1 and TRBJ2-7; 12 nucleotides line up with TRBD1. Germline CDR1 is MNHNS and CDR2 is SASEGT. The CDR3 covers 17 residues. V trimming: 3 bases; J trimming: 3 bases; junction bases outside the gene matches: 9. CDR3 nucleotides: TGTGCCAGCAGTGATTTACCCGGGACAGGGGGCTTCTACGAGCAGTACTTC. This gives the protein CASSDLPGTGGFYEQYF.